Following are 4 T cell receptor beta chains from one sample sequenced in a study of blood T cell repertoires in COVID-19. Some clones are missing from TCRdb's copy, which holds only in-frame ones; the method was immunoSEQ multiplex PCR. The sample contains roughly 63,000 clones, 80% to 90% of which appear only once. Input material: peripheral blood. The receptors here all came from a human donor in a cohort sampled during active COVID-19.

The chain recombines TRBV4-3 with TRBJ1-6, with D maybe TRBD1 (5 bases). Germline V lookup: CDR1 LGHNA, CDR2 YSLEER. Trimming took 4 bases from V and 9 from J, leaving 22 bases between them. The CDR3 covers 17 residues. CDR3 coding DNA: TGCGCCAGCAGCCCGACACTCGGGGGGGAAGCGGGTTCACCCCTCCACTTT. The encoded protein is CASSPTLGGEAGSPLHF.

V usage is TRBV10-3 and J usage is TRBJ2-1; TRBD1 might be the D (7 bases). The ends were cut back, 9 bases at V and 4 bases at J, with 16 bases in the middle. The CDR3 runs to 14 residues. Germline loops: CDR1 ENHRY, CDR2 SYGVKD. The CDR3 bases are TGTGCCATGGCGGGAACACAGGGGTACAATGAGCAGTTCTTC. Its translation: CAMAGTQGYNEQFF.

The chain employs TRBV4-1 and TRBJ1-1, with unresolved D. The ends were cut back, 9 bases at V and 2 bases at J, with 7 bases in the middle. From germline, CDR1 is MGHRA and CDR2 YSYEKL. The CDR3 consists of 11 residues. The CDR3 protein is CASRENTEAFF. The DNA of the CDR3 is TGCGCCAGTCGGGAAAACACTGAAGCTTTCTTT.

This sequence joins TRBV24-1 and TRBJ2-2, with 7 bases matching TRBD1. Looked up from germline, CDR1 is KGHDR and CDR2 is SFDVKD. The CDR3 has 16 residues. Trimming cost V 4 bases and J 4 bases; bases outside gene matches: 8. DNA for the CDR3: TGTGCCACCAGTGAAACAAGACAGGGTTTCACCGGGGAGCTGTTTTTT. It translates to CATSETRQGFTGELFF.